Below, 2 T cell receptor beta chains from the same sample are listed, as sequenced in a study of T-cell reconstitution after alpha-beta-depleted transplantation in children (TCRdb year 2016). The library relied on PCR. Sequencer: Illumina HiSeq 2500. TCR library preparation used molecular barcoding, with unique molecular identifiers applied to normalize quantification of the TCRbeta repertoire. Using fastp at Q25 and MiXCR, TCRdb reprocessed the public reads and kept productive beta chains. Merged by CDR3 protein, the rows form single entries marked with the most common genes and DNA. The table for this sample lists 200,000 to 250,000 distinct CDR3 sequences; roughly 9% of them were counted only once. 5% to 7% of the sample lies in the top ten. This specimen consisted of PBMCs from the stem cell graft donor, obtained from the stem cell graft. These receptors were taken from a human donor who donated a stem cell graft to a child with acute lymphoblastic leukemia.

This clonotype turned up a few times. As DNA, the CDR3 is TGTGCCAGCATCGGTCACGCGGGGATCAGCTCCTACGAGCAGTACTTC. Amino acids: CASIGHAGISSYEQYF. The rearrangement links TRBV7-8 to TRBJ2-7; a weak D match, TRBD2 (6 bases). Germline V gene sequence: CDR1 SGHVS, CDR2 FQNEAQ. Trimming shortened V by 7 bases and J by 0 bases, and 19 bases separated the two germline ends. CDR3 length: 16 residues.

This chain uses TRBV5-6 with TRBJ2-2, with D uncertain. This CDR3 has 17 residues. CDR1 is SGHDT, CDR2 YYEEEE, per germline. Trimming took off 1 base at V and 6 bases at J, with 19 bases between the two ends. The CDR3 is CASSLILVASLSGELFF. The CDR3 DNA is TGTGCCAGCAGCTTGATTTTGGTAGCATCCTTGTCCGGGGAGCTGTTTTTT.